These 30 T cell receptor beta chains were sequenced from one sample in a study of early T cells in non-severe SARS-CoV-2 infection. TCRdb fed the 5' RACE reads into MiXCR, producing one record per CDR3 protein. There are about 37,000 distinct CDR3 sequences in the sample; less than 6.5% occur only once, and 6% to 6.5% lies in the top ten. The input for sequencing was whole blood, taken at baseline. The receptors come from an adult who was a healthcare worker with PCR-confirmed SARS-CoV-2 infection or an uninfected control (not recorded which).

This chain uses TRBV19 with TRBJ2-2; 7 nucleotides line up with TRBD2. J gave up 5 bases and V 3 bases, and 3 bases lay outside the gene matches. Germline CDR1 is LNHDA and CDR2 is SQIVND (reference sequence). CDR3 size: 14 residues. The CDR3 sequence is CASSITGGTGELFF. CDR3 DNA sequence: TGTGCCAGTAGTATTACGGGAGGTACCGGGGAGCTGTTTTTT. The full variable domain, completed using reference TRBV19 and TRBJ2-2, is DGGITQSPKYLFRKEGQNVTLSCEQNLNHDAMYWYRQDPGQGLRLIYYSQIVNDFQKGDIAEGYSVSREKKESFPLTVTSAQKNPTAFYLCASSITGGTGELFFGEGSRLTVL.

This clonotype was picked up many times. The V gene is TRBV12-3 or TRBV12-4, the J gene TRBJ1-2; 12 bases line up with TRBD1. V shed 4 bases and J 6 bases; nucleotides not matched to a gene: 9. The CDR3 length is 16 residues. The CDR3 DNA reads TGTGCCAGCAGTTCAGTGTCCCGGGACAGGGGGCATGGCTACACCTTC. It specifies CASSSVSRDRGHGYTF.

In this sample, this clonotype turned up many times. V and J are TRBV30 and TRBJ2-3, with D possibly being TRBD2 (6 bases). Looked up from germline, CDR1 is GTSNPN and CDR2 is SVGIG (reference sequence). Trimming stripped 1 base from V and 7 bases from J, with 15 bases between. The CDR3 spans 14 residues. The CDR3 DNA reads TGTGCCTGGAGTGGGGGACTTCCGGATAATACGCAGTATTTT. As protein: CAWSGGLPDNTQYF.

This clonotype was picked up a small number of times. Here the CDR3 reads CASSPPGLGYNEQFF. CDR3 sequence (DNA): TGTGCCAGCAGCCCTCCGGGACTAGGATACAATGAGCAGTTCTTC. V is TRBV7-8 and J is TRBJ2-1; 8 bases fit TRBD2. The length of the CDR3 is 15 residues. Germline trimming cut 5 bases from V and 4 bases from J; bases unmatched to any gene: 7. Germline-derived CDR1 and CDR2 are SGHVS and FQNEAQ.

This clonotype showed up many times. CDR3: CASSPWWQGSGGYTF. DNA of the CDR3: TGTGCCAGCAGCCCTTGGTGGCAGGGGAGTGGTGGCTACACCTTC. The J gene is TRBJ1-2, the V gene TRBV28, with D possibly matching TRBD1 (6 bases). CDR1 MDHEN and CDR2 SYDVKM come from the germline V gene. Trimming removed 6 bases at V and 7 bases at J, with 21 bases between. The CDR3 extends over 15 amino acids.

V is TRBV15 and J is TRBJ1-4; no firm D call. V was shortened by 7 bases and J by 8 bases, with 14 bases between the two germline ends. Per the germline V gene, CDR1 is LNHNV and CDR2 is YYDKDF (reference sequence). This CDR3 comprises 13 residues. This CDR3 is CATTRGFGEKLFF. CDR3 nucleotide sequence: TGTGCCACCACCCGAGGGTTTGGGGAAAAACTGTTTTTT.

This clonotype was found many times. V usage is TRBV6-1 and J usage is TRBJ1-3; no firm D call. With 3 bases removed from V and 4 bases from J, the gap between germline ends came to 7 bases. The CDR3 sequence is 13 residues long. Germline lookup yields CDR1 MNHNS and CDR2 SASEGT. In DNA form, the CDR3 reads TGTGCCAGCAGTGATGAGGCCGGAAACACCATATATTTT. Protein: CASSDEAGNTIYF.

This clonotype showed up many times. This sequence joins TRBV20-1 and TRBJ2-7; D possibly corresponds to TRBD1 (6 bases). The CDR3 contains 13 residues. Germline assignment: CDR1 DFQATT and CDR2 SNEGSKA (reference sequence). The CDR3 coding sequence is TGCAGCGAAGAAGACAGGAGCTCCTACGAGCAGTACTTC. This codes for CSEEDRSSYEQYF.

This clonotype was counted ten times or more. DNA of the CDR3: TGCGCCAGCAGCTTAATTCGGACAGATGGCTACACCTTC. This sequence encodes CASSLIRTDGYTF. V and J are TRBV5-1 and TRBJ1-2, with D maybe TRBD1 (6 bases). Trimming pared 2 bases from V and 6 bases from J, leaving 11 bases between. Looked up from germline, CDR1 is SGHRS and CDR2 is YFSETQ. CDR3 length: 13 amino acids.

This clonotype was counted many times. This rearrangement joins TRBV12-3 or TRBV12-4 to TRBJ2-6; no clear D gene. With 5 bases removed from V and 4 bases from J, the gap between germline ends came to 12 bases. The CDR3 extends over 15 amino acids. CDR3 residues: CASSPSPRGANVLTF. The CDR3 DNA reads as TGTGCCAGCAGTCCTTCCCCCCGCGGGGCCAACGTCCTGACTTTC.

This clonotype was counted ten times or more. The rearrangement joins TRBV12-3 or TRBV12-4 to TRBJ1-5; D is ambiguous. V dropped 1 base and J dropped 2 bases, with 6 bases sitting between them. The CDR3 consists of 14 residues. The CDR3 loop reads CASSLGKGNQPQHF. The CDR3 DNA sequence: TGTGCCAGCAGTTTAGGGAAGGGCAATCAGCCCCAGCATTTT.

This clonotype was observed many times. The rearrangement joins TRBV6-5 to TRBJ2-1; D tentatively reads TRBD1 or TRBD2 (5 bases each). The CDR3 has 14 amino acids. With 2 bases removed from V and 4 bases from J, the gap between germline ends came to 9 bases. CDR1 is MNHEY, CDR2 SVGAGI, per germline. The CDR3, as DNA: TGTGCCAGCAGTTACGGGACGATTTACAATGAGCAGTTCTTC. This gives the protein CASSYGTIYNEQFF.

This clonotype was counted at least ten times. The chain couples TRBV7-9 to TRBJ2-7; tentatively, D is TRBD1 or TRBD2 (6 bases each). V was trimmed by 3 bases and J by 5 bases, leaving 17 bases between them. This CDR3 is 15 amino acids long. CDR1 and CDR2 (germline): SEHNR, FQNEAQ (reference sequence). This chain's CDR3 is CASSFGQRGADEQYV. The CDR3 coding sequence is TGTGCCAGCAGCTTCGGCCAAAGGGGGGCAGACGAGCAGTACGTC.

This clonotype was detected many times. The rearrangement uses TRBV3-2 and TRBJ2-3; no check of the table's D call, TRBD1, against the DNA was made. TRBV3-2 is designated a pseudogene. This CDR3 has 17 residues. The chain's CDR3 is CASSQEARDRESDTQYF. In DNA form, the CDR3 reads TGTGCCAGCAGCCAAGAGGCCCGAGACAGGGAATCAGATACGCAGTATTTT.

This clonotype has at least ten counts. In DNA form, the CDR3 reads TGTGCCAGCACCAGCCAGGGTATTCAGCCCCAGCATTTT. It encodes CASTSQGIQPQHF. The V gene is TRBV6-2 or TRBV6-3, the J gene TRBJ1-5; the D gene is possibly TRBD1 (5 bases). This CDR3 region has 13 residues. The germline gives CDR1 MNHEY, CDR2 SVGEGT. V lost 7 bases to trimming and J lost 6 bases, with 13 bases between them.

This clonotype was detected many times. V gene TRBV11-2 combines with J gene TRBJ2-3; TRBD2 agrees at 11 bases. J lost 9 bases, V lost 1 base, and 12 bases had no gene match. Per germline, CDR1 SGHAT and CDR2 FQNNGV. The CDR3 loop spans 17 amino acids. The CDR3 bases are TGTGCCAGCAGCTTAGTTCTCGCAACTAGCGGGAGTTCGACGCAGTATTTT. This encodes CASSLVLATSGSSTQYF.

This clonotype appeared many times. The rearrangement links TRBV12-3 or TRBV12-4 to TRBJ2-7; tentative D call: TRBD2 (6 bases). CDR3 length equals 14 residues. The germline V and J ends were trimmed by 5 bases and 3 bases, with 14 bases remaining between them. CDR3 DNA: TGTGCCAGCAGTGATTCCGGGAGAATCTACGAGCAGTACTTC. Its translation is CASSDSGRIYEQYF.

This clonotype has a count of ten or more. The gene calls are TRBV11-2 and TRBJ2-3; 7 bases agree with TRBD2. The J segment lost 0 bases and the V segment lost 8 bases, leaving 2 bases of the junction unmatched. CDR1 and CDR2 (germline): SGHAT, FQNNGV. The CDR3 spans 13 residues. In nucleotides, the CDR3 is TGTGCCAGCGGACTAGAAAGCACAGATACGCAGTATTTT. It codes for CASGLESTDTQYF.

This clonotype was observed at least ten times. This chain links TRBV2 with TRBJ1-1; D not certain. The V and J ends lost 5 bases and 5 bases respectively, with 18 bases between them. The germline V gene has CDR1 SNHLY and CDR2 FYNNEI. This CDR3 contains 15 residues. The CDR3 coding sequence is TGTGCCAGCAGTCCCCTCTTAAATCAGGTGACTGAAGCTTTCTTT. Translated: CASSPLLNQVTEAFF. The full variable domain, its missing parts supplied by reference TRBV2 and TRBJ1-1, is EPEVTQTPSHQVTQMGQEVILRCVPISNHLYFYWYRQILGQKVEFLVSFYNNEISEKSEIFDDQFSVERPDGSNFTLKIRSTKLEDSAMYFCASSPLLNQVTEAFFGQGTRLTVV.

This clonotype was counted at least ten times. J is TRBJ2-1 and V is TRBV18; tentative D call: TRBD2 (6 bases). CDR3 length: 18 amino acids. The V end lost 1 base, the J end lost 10 bases, and 26 bases lay between the germline ends. Germline loops: CDR1 KGHSH, CDR2 LQKENI. Here the CDR3 reads CASSPLPSRSGSFGEQFF. CDR3 DNA sequence: TGTGCCAGCTCACCACTCCCGTCACGAAGCGGGTCATTTGGAGAGCAGTTCTTC.

At least ten counts were recorded for this clonotype. The chain links TRBV3-1 to TRBJ2-7; 10 bases map to TRBD2. The CDR3 extends over 16 amino acids. With 0 bases clipped from V and 7 bases from J, the junction kept 9 bases outside the gene matches. Germline-derived CDR1 and CDR2 are LGHDT and YNNKEL (reference sequence). DNA for the CDR3: TGTGCCAGCAGCCAAGATGGGCTAGCGGGAGTTCGGGAGCAGTACTTC. Translation gives CASSQDGLAGVREQYF.

The table lists this clonotype with many counts. The rearrangement joins TRBV7-2 to TRBJ2-3, with TRBD2 identical over 8 bases. The trim removed 5 bases at V and 5 bases at J, leaving 6 bases unmatched. CDR1 and CDR2 from the germline V gene are SGHTA and FQGNSA. The CDR3 runs to 14 residues. The CDR3, as DNA: TGTGCCAGCAGCCGGGGGGGTGGAATAGATACGCAGTATTTT. Translated: CASSRGGGIDTQYF.

This clonotype was counted many times. This chain links TRBV29-1 with TRBJ2-5; tentative D call: TRBD2 (6 bases). The V gene's germline CDR1 is SQVTM and CDR2 ANQGSEA. The CDR3 has 14 residues. The V and J ends lost 4 bases and 2 bases respectively, with 14 bases between them. The CDR3 DNA sequence: TGCAGCGTTGGGCTCCCCGGGGGTCAAGAGACCCAGTACTTC. This translates into CSVGLPGGQETQYF. The full variable domain, completed using reference TRBV29-1 and TRBJ2-5, is SAVISQKPSRDICQRGTSLTIQCQVDSQVTMMFWYRQQPGQSLTLIATANQGSEATYESGFVIDKFPISRPNLTFSTLTVSNMSPEDSSIYLCSVGLPGGQETQYFGPGTRLLVL.

Ten or more counts support this clonotype. This chain joins TRBV6-5 and TRBJ2-1; D gene unclear. Germline V gene data show CDR1 as MNHEY and CDR2 as SVGAGI. The CDR3 runs 12 residues. The V end was cut by 6 bases, the J end by 9 bases, with 12 bases between. CDR3 bases: TGTGCCAGCAGCCCCGGCCCGAGTGAGCAGTTCTTC. It is translated as CASSPGPSEQFF.

This clonotype has at least ten counts. The V and J genes are TRBV6-1 and TRBJ1-5; perhaps TRBD1 as D (5 bases). The germline V gene encodes CDR1 MNHNS and CDR2 SASEGT. The germline V and J ends were trimmed by 5 bases and 5 bases, with 16 bases remaining between them. The CDR3 sequence is 15 residues long. The CDR3 DNA follows: TGTGCCAGCAGTCCCGACGGGGGTGAATATCAGCCCCAGCATTTT. This encodes CASSPDGGEYQPQHF.

At least ten counts were recorded for this clonotype. V gene TRBV12-3 or TRBV12-4 combines with J gene TRBJ2-7; TRBD1 aligns across 11 bases. V was pared by 1 base and J by 6 bases, with 2 bases of the junction left unmatched. The length of the CDR3 is 14 residues. The CDR3 protein is CASSLGGTGGEQYV. CDR3 in DNA: TGTGCCAGCAGTTTAGGGGGGACAGGGGGCGAGCAGTACGTC.

This clonotype was recorded many times. CDR3 coding DNA: TGTGCCAGCAATCAGGGTTCCCACGAGCAGTACTTC. It yields the protein CASNQGSHEQYF. The J gene is TRBJ2-7, the V gene TRBV6-1, with D maybe TRBD1 (5 bases). The germline V and J ends were trimmed by 7 bases and 5 bases, with 12 bases remaining between them. Germline-derived CDR1 and CDR2 are MNHNS and SASEGT. This CDR3 has 12 amino acids.

This clonotype was counted ten times or more. This chain joins TRBV6-5 and TRBJ2-5; 8 positions match TRBD1. Looked up from germline, CDR1 is MNHEY and CDR2 is SVGAGI. V lost 3 bases, J lost 3 bases, and 3 bases stayed unmatched. This CDR3 region has 14 residues. This chain's CDR3 is CASSYLTGEETQYF. CDR3 DNA: TGTGCCAGCAGTTATCTGACAGGGGAAGAGACCCAGTACTTC.

This clonotype was counted many times. The chain combines TRBV10-3 with TRBJ1-6; D unclear. The germline V gene has CDR1 ENHRY and CDR2 SYGVKD. V gave up 6 bases and J gave up 8 bases, with 8 bases separating them. The CDR3 has 12 residues. The DNA of the CDR3 is TGTGCCATCAGGAAACACGATTCACCCCTCCACTTT. Protein product: CAIRKHDSPLHF.

This clonotype was recorded at least ten times. V is TRBV28 and J is TRBJ1-6; 7 bases are a match to TRBD1. This CDR3 is built from 15 residues. The V gene's germline CDR1 is MDHEN and CDR2 SYDVKM. V gave up 5 bases and J gave up 5 bases; unmatched junction bases: 6. The CDR3 protein is CASSPPGQHNSPLHF. The CDR3 DNA reads TGTGCCAGCAGTCCACCGGGACAGCATAATTCACCCCTCCACTTT.